These 21 T cell receptor beta chains share one sample of origin, sequenced in a study of T cells in localized non-small cell lung cancer. Sequenced by immunoSEQ multiplex PCR; TCRdb stores in-frame clones only, minus some. This table has 45,000 to 55,000 clones, roughly 80% appearing once. The source was peripheral blood, collected before any cancer treatment. Receptor source: a man aged 35-75 years with stage I squamous cell lung carcinoma.

The V and J genes are TRBV4-2 and TRBJ1-2, with 7 bases that match TRBD1. The V and J ends lost 4 bases and 2 bases, in that order; junction bases with no gene match: 4. This CDR3 region has 14 residues. Germline loops: CDR1 LGHNA, CDR2 YNFKEQ. CDR3 sequence: CASSPATGNYGYTF. The CDR3 nucleotides are TGTGCCAGCAGCCCGGCGACAGGGAACTATGGCTACACCTTC.

This clone appeared a few times. This chain joins TRBV2 and TRBJ1-6; 9 bases agree with TRBD1. The junction had 7 bases not matched to a gene; V was cut back by 6 bases and J by 10 bases. Germline CDR1 is SNHLY and CDR2 is FYNNEI. The CDR3 totals 14 residues. The CDR3: CASRGQGDGSPLHF. The CDR3 coding sequence is TGTGCCAGCAGGGGACAGGGAGATGGGTCACCCCTCCACTTT.

The DNA for the CDR3 is TGTGCCAGCAGCGTAGCAGGGAACGTAGATACGCAGTATTTT. This gives the protein CASSVAGNVDTQYF. This chain links TRBV9 with TRBJ2-3, with D tentatively TRBD1 (5 bases). In germline, CDR1 is SGDLS, CDR2 YYNGEE. The CDR3 runs 14 residues. Trimming removed 0 bases at V and 5 bases at J, with 10 bases between.

The CDR3 loop reads CASSHRGRQGLNEQFF. The CDR3 DNA reads TGTGCCAGTAGCCATAGGGGCCGACAGGGCCTGAATGAGCAGTTCTTC. The chain links TRBV19 to TRBJ2-1; TRBD1 agrees at 7 bases. The CDR3 extends over 16 amino acids. CDR1 is LNHDA, CDR2 SQIVND, per germline (reference sequence). V shed 6 bases and J 7 bases; nucleotides not matched to a gene: 15.

The rearrangement uses TRBV27 and TRBJ2-2, with TRBD2 as a possible D gene (5 bases). The CDR3 covers 17 residues. V lost 2 bases and J lost 12, with 25 bases in between. Per germline, CDR1 MNHEY and CDR2 SMNVEV (reference sequence). The CDR3 DNA sequence: TGTGCCAGCAGTTTAGACTTCCGGCCGTCAGCGGTATCGCAGCTGTTTTTT. Its translation is CASSLDFRPSAVSQLFF.

The rearrangement joins TRBV5-4 to TRBJ1-1; TRBD1 matches 12 bases. The J segment lost 11 bases and the V segment lost 0 bases, leaving 8 bases of the junction unmatched. The CDR3 runs 15 residues. Germline lookup yields CDR1 SGHNT and CDR2 YYREEE (reference sequence). The CDR3 coding sequence is TGTGCCAGCAGCTTGGGGGGACAGGGGGCGCGAGGTGCTTTCTTT. Residues: CASSLGGQGARGAFF.

The chain links TRBV29-1 to TRBJ2-5; D gene uncertain. The J call may be mistaken, given a closer DNA end match to TRBJ2-7. This CDR3 is 12 amino acids long. In germline, CDR1 is SQVTM, CDR2 ANQGSEA. In DNA form, the CDR3 reads TGCAGCGTTGAGGTTAGCTCCTACGAGCAGTACTTC. This sequence encodes CSVEVSSYEQYF.

This clone was picked up a small number of times. CDR3 nucleotides: TGTGCCAGTAGTATCCAGTACTATGGCTACACCTTC. This sequence encodes CASSIQYYGYTF. V gene TRBV19 combines with J gene TRBJ1-2; D is ambiguous. Germline V CDR1 and CDR2: LNHDA, SQIVND (reference sequence). V lost 3 bases and J lost 3, with 5 bases in between. The CDR3 runs 12 residues. Based on the CDR3 plus reference TRBV19 and TRBJ1-2, the full variable domain is DGGITQSPKYLFRKEGQNVTLSCEQNLNHDAMYWYRQDPGQGLRLIYYSQIVNDFQKGDIAEGYSVSREKKESFPLTVTSAQKNPTAFYLCASSIQYYGYTFGSGTRLTVV.

This chain joins TRBV9 and TRBJ1-4; D uncertain. The CDR3 contains 15 residues. Trimming left V 0 bases short and J 0 bases short, with 6 bases between. Germline V gives CDR1 SGDLS, CDR2 YYNGEE. CDR3 coding DNA: TGTGCCAGCAGCGTAGAAGGAGCAACTAATGAAAAACTGTTTTTT. Its protein is CASSVEGATNEKLFF.

This clone appeared a few times. CDR3 bases: TGTGCCAGCAGCGGGAGGGGCGGCGGGGAGCTGTTTTTT. Residues: CASSGRGGGELFF. V usage is TRBV9 and J usage is TRBJ2-2; D might be TRBD2 (6 bases). Deletions cut 3 bases from V and 7 bases from J, with 10 bases between. The germline V gene encodes CDR1 SGDLS and CDR2 YYNGEE. The CDR3 extends over 13 amino acids.

The chain carries TRBV4-1 and TRBJ2-7, with 7 bases lining up with TRBD1. V was pared by 4 bases and J by 3 bases, with 6 bases of the junction left unmatched. This CDR3 region has 14 residues. CDR1 is MGHRA and CDR2 is YSYEKL in the germline V gene. The CDR3 spells CASSLGQVGYEQYF. The CDR3 DNA follows: TGCGCCAGCAGCCTAGGACAGGTAGGCTACGAGCAGTACTTC.

The V gene is TRBV7-9, the J gene TRBJ2-3; D may correspond to TRBD1 or TRBD2 (7 bases each). Trimming pared 3 bases from V and 5 bases from J, leaving 18 bases between. The germline CDR1 and CDR2 sequences are SEHNR and FQNEAQ (reference sequence). The CDR3 contains 16 residues. This chain's CDR3 is CASSFSRGGHRDTQYF. CDR3 bases: TGTGCCAGCAGCTTCAGCAGGGGGGGTCATAGAGATACGCAGTATTTT.

V and J are TRBV6-5 and TRBJ2-7; 12 nucleotides agree with TRBD1. The CDR3 loop spans 15 amino acids. Germline values: CDR1 MNHEY, CDR2 SVGAGI. J lost 5 bases, V lost 8 bases, and 10 bases had no gene match. DNA for the CDR3: TGTGCCAGCCGGAGATTCGGGACAGGGGGCGACGAGCAGTACTTC. Amino acid sequence: CASRRFGTGGDEQYF.

This clone was counted a single time. This chain uses TRBV4-2 with TRBJ2-1; maybe TRBD1 (5 bases). Looked up from germline, CDR1 is LGHNA and CDR2 is YNFKEQ. The CDR3 contains 15 residues. Trimming pared 2 bases from V and 4 bases from J, leaving 12 bases between. The CDR3 loop reads CASSQSRGPYNEQFF. The CDR3 bases are TGTGCCAGCAGCCAAAGTAGGGGCCCTTACAATGAGCAGTTCTTC.

This chain connects TRBV7-3 to TRBJ2-2; D is uncertain. Germline lookup yields CDR1 SGHTA and CDR2 FQGTGA. This CDR3 is 13 amino acids long. The V end lost 5 bases, the J end lost 6 bases, and 10 bases lay between the germline ends. CDR3 bases: TGTGCCAGCAGCATGAATCCATCCGGGGAGCTGTTTTTT. Protein product: CASSMNPSGELFF.

The CDR3 nucleotides read TGTGCCAGCAGGCTTATCACGGGCCAGCCCCAGCATTTT. Translated, it gives CASRLITGQPQHF. This rearrangement joins TRBV28 to TRBJ1-5; no firm D call. Trimming pared 6 bases from V and 7 bases from J, leaving 13 bases between. Germline loops: CDR1 MDHEN, CDR2 SYDVKM. The CDR3 spans 13 residues. Full variable domain (outside the CDR3, taken from reference TRBV28 and TRBJ1-5): DVKVTQSSRYLVKRTGEKVFLECVQDMDHENMFWYRQDPGLGLRLIYFSYDVKMKEKGDIPEGYSVSREKKERFSLILESASTNQTSMYLCASRLITGQPQHFGDGTRLSIL.

J is TRBJ1-4 and V is TRBV19, with unresolved D. V was clipped by 3 bases and J by 8 bases, with 10 bases between them. Germline V CDR1 and CDR2: LNHDA, SQIVND (reference sequence). The CDR3 totals 13 residues. As DNA, the CDR3 is TGTGCCAGTAGTATGGTGGGGTACGAAAAACTGTTTTTT. It yields the protein CASSMVGYEKLFF.

This clone has a single count. Here the CDR3 reads CASSYPRVSSTEAFF. CDR3 nucleotides: TGTGCCAGCAGTTACCCCAGGGTCTCGAGCACTGAAGCTTTCTTT. The genes are TRBV6-5 and TRBJ1-1; D is perhaps TRBD1 (5 bases). The V gene lost 2 bases and the J gene lost 4 bases, with 14 bases spanning the gap. The germline V gene encodes CDR1 MNHEY and CDR2 SVGAGI. The CDR3 has 15 residues.

CDR3 coding DNA: TGTGCCAGCAGTGGGGCGGGGGTTAGCAATCAGCCCCAGCATTTT. Its translation is CASSGAGVSNQPQHF. The chain is built from TRBV28 and TRBJ1-5; D might be TRBD1 (5 bases). The CDR3 runs to 15 residues. Germline V gives CDR1 MDHEN, CDR2 SYDVKM. The V gene lost 5 bases and the J gene lost 0 bases, with 11 bases spanning the gap.

The gene calls are TRBV18 and TRBJ2-5; TRBD2 agrees at 7 bases. This CDR3 region has 14 residues. The V and J ends lost 1 base and 3 bases, in that order; junction bases with no gene match: 2. CDR1 KGHSH and CDR2 LQKENI come from the germline V gene. DNA for the CDR3: TGTGCCAGCTCACCACTTGCGGGGGAAGAGACCCAGTACTTC. It yields the protein CASSPLAGEETQYF. The variable domain in full, completed from reference TRBV18 and TRBJ2-5, reads NAGVMQNPRHLVRRRGQEARLRCSPMKGHSHVYWYRQLPEEGLKFMVYLQKENIIDESGMPKERFSAEFPKEGPSILRIQQVVRGDSAAYFCASSPLAGEETQYFGPGTRLLVL.

In its sample, this clone was seen a few times. The chain uses TRBV6-1 and TRBJ2-3; 9 nucleotides line up with TRBD2. The germline gives CDR1 MNHNS, CDR2 SASEGT. V gave up 10 bases and J gave up 12 bases; unmatched junction bases: 17. This CDR3 is built from 14 residues. The CDR3 protein is CATLGLATFSPQYF. The CDR3 DNA sequence: TGTGCCACCCTCGGACTAGCGACCTTCTCGCCTCAGTATTTT.